This T cell receptor (beta chain) is drawn from a study of cytomegalovirus exposure and HLA in healthy donors. Study results and caveats: CMV serostatus was the sole immune exposure data available. Among the sequence variants, a highly shared cluster was likely an artifact of sequencing.

The germline CDR1 and CDR2 sequences are LNHDA and SQIVND (reference sequence). The CDR3 extends over 14 amino acids. Notes on this clone: Its cognate antigen is unknown. Germline is not matched at one junction end, which may reflect a read error.

Primers included in the PCR were 60 Vbeta and 13 Jbeta primers. Assay used: immunoSEQ multiplex PCR; TCRdb lists only in-frame clones, some missing. The sample contains about 130,000 clones, roughly 80% of which appear only once. The chain has TRBV19 and TRBJ2-6, with D perhaps TRBD1 (6 bases). The receptor comes from a man aged 18 to 29 in good health and CMV-seropositive. Source material: PBMCs. The CDR3 nucleotides read TGTGCCAGTAGCATAGCCCAAACAGGGAGCGTCCTGACTTTC. Translating it yields CASSIAQTGSVLTF. Full variable domain (remainder filled in from reference TRBV19 and TRBJ2-6): DGGITQSPKYLFRKEGQNVTLSCEQNLNHDAMYWYRQDPGQGLRLIYYSQIVNDFQKGDIAEGYSVSREKKESFPLTVTSAQKNPTAFYLCASSIAQTGSVLTFGAGSRLTVL.